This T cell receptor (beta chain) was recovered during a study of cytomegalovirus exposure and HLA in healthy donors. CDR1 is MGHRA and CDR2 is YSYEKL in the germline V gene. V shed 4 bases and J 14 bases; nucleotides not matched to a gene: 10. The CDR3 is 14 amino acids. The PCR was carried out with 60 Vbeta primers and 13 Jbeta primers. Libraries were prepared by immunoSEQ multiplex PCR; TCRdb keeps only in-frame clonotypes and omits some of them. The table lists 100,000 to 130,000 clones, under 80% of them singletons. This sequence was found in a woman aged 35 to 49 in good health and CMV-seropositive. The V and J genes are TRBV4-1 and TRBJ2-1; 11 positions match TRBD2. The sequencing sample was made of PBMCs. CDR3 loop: CASSPPSGGPGEFF. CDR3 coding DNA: TGCGCCAGCAGCCCCCCTAGCGGGGGGCCTGGCGAGTTCTTC.